A selection of T cell receptor beta chains follows, all from one sample in a study of radiotherapy plus CTLA-4 blockade in lung cancer. Assay used: immunoSEQ multiplex PCR; TCRdb lists only in-frame clones, some missing. The sample shows 110,000 or so clones, around 75% of them seen only once. The sample here was peripheral blood, taken from a patient treated with radiotherapy plus ipilimumab. The source of these receptors is a human donor with non-small cell lung cancer who had a partial response to radiotherapy plus ipilimumab. CDR3s include the opening cysteine and the closing phenylalanine or tryptophan. The order of the fields is J gene, clone size, V gene, D gene, CDR3 length, CDR3 DNA, CDR3 protein. The D gene is left open where the match is weak. Some rows have no size entry. The others give once, few or many, or a class for an expanded clone.

>TRBJ2-1|-|TRBV25-1|TRBD2|16
TGTGCCAGCAGTGGATTTAGCGGGCCTCGCTACAATGAGCAGTTCTTC
CASSGFSGPRYNEQFF
>TRBJ2-7|-|TRBV7-9|TRBD1|14
TGTGCCAGCAGCTTCGGGACAGGGGGATACGAGCAGTACTTC
CASSFGTGGYEQYF
>TRBJ1-5|-|TRBV2|-|14
TGTGCCAGCAGTGATACGGCAGGGTTTCAGCCCCAGCATTTT
CASSDTAGFQPQHF
>TRBJ2-5|-|TRBV6-1|TRBD2|13
TGTGCCAGCCGGAGCGGGGATCAAGAGACCCAGTACTTC
CASRSGDQETQYF
>TRBJ1-1|few|TRBV19|-|13
TGTGCCAGTAGTAGGCAGTTTAACACTGAAGCTTTCTTT
CASSRQFNTEAFF
>TRBJ1-1|-|TRBV7-9|-|11
TGTGCCAGCAGCCCCGGTATTTCAGCTTTCTTT
CASSPGISAFF
>TRBJ2-5|-|TRBV19|TRBD2|17
TGTGCCAGTAGTATCGCGCTAGCGGGAGGGCCGGGAGAGACCCAGTACTTC
CASSIALAGGPGETQYF
>TRBJ2-7|-|TRBV11-2|TRBD2|15
TGTGCCAGCACCCCTAGCGGGAGATCGTGGTACGAGCAGTACTTC
CASTPSGRSWYEQYF
>TRBJ1-1|many|TRBV5-5|-|17
TGTGCCAGCAGCCGATTAGTGGCAGGGGCCACCGGAACTGAAGCTTTCTTT
CASSRLVAGATGTEAFF
>TRBJ2-1|-|TRBV20-1|-|11
TGCAGTGCTAGTAGGCTAGCGGAGCAGTTCTTC
CSASRLAEQFF
>TRBJ2-7|-|TRBV30|-|13
TGTGCCTGGAATCCAGATATATCCTACGAGCAGTACTTC
CAWNPDISYEQYF
>TRBJ2-5|few|TRBV28|TRBD1|15
TGTGCCAGCAGTTTTTGGACAGGGGGTAAGGAGACCCAGTACTTC
CASSFWTGGKETQYF
>TRBJ2-2|-|TRBV7-3|TRBD2|16
TGTGCCAGCAGCTTACTGGGACTAGTGAACACCGGGGAGCTGTTTTTT
CASSLLGLVNTGELFF
>TRBJ1-5|-|TRBV18|-|15
TGTGCCAGCTCACCACCGGGGGGACGGAATCAGCCCCAGCATTTT
CASSPPGGRNQPQHF